This TCR beta chain was observed in a study of OX40 agonist ivuxolimab in advanced cancers. Turning to the study itself: The drug used for patients, ivuxolimab, was an agonistic anti-OX40 (CD134) antibody. The dose-escalation cohort had hepatocellular carcinoma, melanoma, renal cell or head and neck cancer. Study-level results: Partial responders dosed at 0.1-3.0 mg/kg displayed clonal expansion ranking among the lowest.

Patients were ruled out by autoimmune disease history or systemic immunosuppression. Comments on this clone: The antigen remains undetermined.

Assay: immunoSEQ multiplex PCR; the TCRdb copy retains only in-frame clones and omits some. Among about 61,000 clones, roughly 87% were seen once, and the ten largest hold 3.4%. Germline V gene sequence: CDR1 LGHNA, CDR2 YSLEER. CDR3 size: 15 residues. Trimming took off 4 bases at V and 1 base at J, with 13 bases between the two ends. Sequences were derived from CD4+ or CD8+ T cells sorted from blood, sampled in a trial of the OX40 agonist ivuxolimab. This clonotype was obtained from an adult with an advanced solid tumor such as melanoma, head and neck, liver or kidney cancer. This rearrangement joins TRBV4-3 to TRBJ1-2; perhaps TRBD1 as D (5 bases). As DNA, the CDR3 is TGCGCCAGCAGCCTCCTCCTGGGGGATAACTATGGCTACACCTTC. It codes for CASSLLLGDNYGYTF.